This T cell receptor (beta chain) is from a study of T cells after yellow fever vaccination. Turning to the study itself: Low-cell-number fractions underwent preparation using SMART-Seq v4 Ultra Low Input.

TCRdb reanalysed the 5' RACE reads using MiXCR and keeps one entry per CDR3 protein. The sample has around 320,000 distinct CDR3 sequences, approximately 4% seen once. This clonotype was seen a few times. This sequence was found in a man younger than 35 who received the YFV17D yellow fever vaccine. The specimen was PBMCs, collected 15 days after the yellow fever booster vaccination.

The chain's CDR3 is CSALGLLNTEAFF. In DNA form, the CDR3 reads TGCAGTGCCTTGGGGCTTCTGAACACTGAAGCTTTCTTT. The rearrangement links TRBV20-1 to TRBJ1-1; possibly TRBD1 for D (5 bases). Per the germline V gene, CDR1 is DFQATT and CDR2 is SNEGSKA (reference sequence). This CDR3 is 13 amino acids long. Between the trimmed V and J ends, which lost 6 bases and 0 bases, there was a span of 11 bases.